This TCR beta chain appears in the sequencing data of a study of PD-L1 blockade in urothelial cancer. For the study at large: Individuals in the cohort had been given 0 to 3 earlier chemotherapy regimens. Median T cell yield per blood sample was about 150,000 cells.

Spiking each PCR with synthetic TCR analog templates was performed. The table came from immunoSEQ multiplex PCR; TCRdb's copy has only in-frame clones and leaves some out. The table shows around 80,000 clones, with around 93% occurring only once. The sample's time point: peripheral blood 6 weeks after treatment start. Patients' cancers were locally advanced or metastatic urothelial carcinomas. J lost 1 base, V lost 1 base, and 1 base had no gene match. Germline-derived CDR1 and CDR2 are LNHDA and SQIVND (reference sequence). The CDR3 sequence is 15 residues long. The origin of this receptor is a woman older than 75 with urothelial cancer. The material sequenced was PBMCs, taken around atezolizumab (anti-PD-L1) treatment. The chain combines TRBV19 with TRBJ1-1, with 9 bases that match TRBD1. CDR3: CASSIGDRANTEAFF. The DNA for the CDR3 is TGTGCCAGTAGTATAGGGGACAGGGCGAACACTGAAGCTTTCTTT. Supplemented by reference TRBV19 and TRBJ1-1, the full variable domain reads DGGITQSPKYLFRKEGQNVTLSCEQNLNHDAMYWYRQDPGQGLRLIYYSQIVNDFQKGDIAEGYSVSREKKESFPLTVTSAQKNPTAFYLCASSIGDRANTEAFFGQGTRLTVV.